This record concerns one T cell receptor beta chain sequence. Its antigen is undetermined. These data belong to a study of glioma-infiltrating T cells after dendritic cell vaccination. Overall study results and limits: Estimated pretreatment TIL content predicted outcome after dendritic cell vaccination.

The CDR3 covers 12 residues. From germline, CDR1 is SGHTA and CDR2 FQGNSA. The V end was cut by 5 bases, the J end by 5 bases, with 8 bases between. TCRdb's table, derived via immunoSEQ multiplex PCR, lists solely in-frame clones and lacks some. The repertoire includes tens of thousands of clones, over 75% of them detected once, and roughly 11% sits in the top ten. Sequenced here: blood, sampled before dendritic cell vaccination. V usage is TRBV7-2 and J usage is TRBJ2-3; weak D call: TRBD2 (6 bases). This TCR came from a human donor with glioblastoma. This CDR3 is CASSPRGDTQYF. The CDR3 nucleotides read TGTGCCAGCAGCCCGCGGGGAGATACGCAGTATTTT. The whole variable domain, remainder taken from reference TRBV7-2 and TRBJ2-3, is GAGVSQSPSNKVTEKGKDVELRCDPISGHTALYWYRQSLGQGLEFLIYFQGNSAPDKSGLPSDRFSAERTGGSVSTLTIQRTQQEDSAVYLCASSPRGDTQYFGPGTRLTVL.